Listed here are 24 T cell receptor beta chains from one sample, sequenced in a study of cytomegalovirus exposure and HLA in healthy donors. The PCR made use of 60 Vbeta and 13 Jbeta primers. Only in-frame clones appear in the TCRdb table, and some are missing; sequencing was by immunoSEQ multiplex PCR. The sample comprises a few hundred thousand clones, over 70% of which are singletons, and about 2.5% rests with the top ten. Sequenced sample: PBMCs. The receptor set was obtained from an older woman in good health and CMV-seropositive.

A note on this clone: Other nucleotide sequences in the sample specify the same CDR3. The CDR3: CASSEGANTEAFF. The CDR3 DNA reads as TGTGCCAGCAGTGAGGGGGCAAACACTGAAGCTTTCTTT. This chain uses TRBV6-1 with TRBJ1-1, with a tentative D call TRBD1 (6 bases). Germline values: CDR1 MNHNS, CDR2 SASEGT. The CDR3 is made up of 13 amino acids. V shed 3 bases and J shed 2 bases, with 7 bases lying between them.

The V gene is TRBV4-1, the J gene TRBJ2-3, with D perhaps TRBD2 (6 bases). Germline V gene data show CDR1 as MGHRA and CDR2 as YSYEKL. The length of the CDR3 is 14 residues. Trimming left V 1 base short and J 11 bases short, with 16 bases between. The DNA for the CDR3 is TGCGCCAGCAGCCAAGGGGGTTTTCCGGGACTGCAGTATTTT. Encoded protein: CASSQGGFPGLQYF.

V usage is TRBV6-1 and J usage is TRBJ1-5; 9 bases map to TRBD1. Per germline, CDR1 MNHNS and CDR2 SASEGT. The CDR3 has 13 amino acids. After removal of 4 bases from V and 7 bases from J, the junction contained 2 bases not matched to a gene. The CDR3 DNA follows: TGTGCCAGCAGTGGACAGGGGGTACAGCCCCAGCATTTT. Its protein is CASSGQGVQPQHF.

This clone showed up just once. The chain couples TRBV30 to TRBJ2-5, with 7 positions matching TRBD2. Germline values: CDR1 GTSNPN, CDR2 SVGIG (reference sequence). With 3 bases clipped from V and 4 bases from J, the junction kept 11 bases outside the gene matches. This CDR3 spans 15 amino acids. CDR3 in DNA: TGTGCCTGGAGCTCTTTAGGGCGGGGGATAGAGACCCAGTACTTC. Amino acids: CAWSSLGRGIETQYF.

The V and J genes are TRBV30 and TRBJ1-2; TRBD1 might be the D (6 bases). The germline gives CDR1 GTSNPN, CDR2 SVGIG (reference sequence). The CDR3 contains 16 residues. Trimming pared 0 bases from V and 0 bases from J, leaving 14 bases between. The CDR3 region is CAWSVRQGISNYGYTF. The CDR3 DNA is TGTGCCTGGAGTGTACGGCAGGGGATTTCTAACTATGGCTACACCTTC. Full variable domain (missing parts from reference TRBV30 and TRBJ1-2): SQTIHQWPATLVQPVGSPLSLECTVEGTSNPNLYWYRQAAGRGLQLLFYSVGIGQISSEVPQNLSASRPQDRQFILSSKKLLLSDSGFYLCAWSVRQGISNYGYTFGSGTRLTVV.

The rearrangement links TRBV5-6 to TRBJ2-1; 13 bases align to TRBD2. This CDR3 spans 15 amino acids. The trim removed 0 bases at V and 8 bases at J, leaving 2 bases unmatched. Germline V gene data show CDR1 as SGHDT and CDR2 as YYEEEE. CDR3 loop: CASSLGTSGSDEQFF. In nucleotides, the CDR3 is TGTGCCAGCAGCTTGGGGACTAGCGGGAGCGATGAGCAGTTCTTC.

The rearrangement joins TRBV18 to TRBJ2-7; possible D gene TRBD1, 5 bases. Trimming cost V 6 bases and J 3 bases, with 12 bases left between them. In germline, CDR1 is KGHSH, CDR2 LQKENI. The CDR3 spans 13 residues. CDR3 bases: TGTGCCAGCTCGAATTCAGGGTTCTACGAGCAGTACTTC. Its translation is CASSNSGFYEQYF.

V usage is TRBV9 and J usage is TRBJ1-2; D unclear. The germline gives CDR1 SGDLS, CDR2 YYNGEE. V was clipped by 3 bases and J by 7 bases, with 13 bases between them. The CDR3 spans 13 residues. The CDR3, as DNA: TGTGCCAGCAGCGGCCCGCGGGGAGCTGGCTACACCTTC. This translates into CASSGPRGAGYTF. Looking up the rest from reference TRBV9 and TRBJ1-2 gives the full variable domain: DSGVTQTPKHLITATGQRVTLRCSPRSGDLSVYWYQQSLDQGLQFLIQYYNGEERAKGNILERFSAQQFPDLHSELNLSSLELGDSALYFCASSGPRGAGYTFGSGTRLTVV.

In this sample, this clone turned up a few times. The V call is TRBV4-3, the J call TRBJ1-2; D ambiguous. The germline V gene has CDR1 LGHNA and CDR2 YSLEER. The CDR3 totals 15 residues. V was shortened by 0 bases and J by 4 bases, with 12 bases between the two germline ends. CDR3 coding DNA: TGCGCCAGCAGCCAAGACCTGAAGCCTACCTATGGCTACACCTTC. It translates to CASSQDLKPTYGYTF.

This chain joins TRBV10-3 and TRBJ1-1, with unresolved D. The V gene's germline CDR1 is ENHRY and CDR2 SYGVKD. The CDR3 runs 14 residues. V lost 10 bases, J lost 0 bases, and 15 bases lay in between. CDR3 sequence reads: CATSPEVMNTEAFF. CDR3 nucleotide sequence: TGTGCCACCTCACCGGAGGTGATGAACACTGAAGCTTTCTTT.

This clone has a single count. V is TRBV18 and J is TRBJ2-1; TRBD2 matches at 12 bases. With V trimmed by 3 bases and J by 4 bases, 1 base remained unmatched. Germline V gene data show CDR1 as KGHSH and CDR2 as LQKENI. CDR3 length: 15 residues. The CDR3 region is CASSPLAGGYNEQFF. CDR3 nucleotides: TGTGCCAGCTCACCCCTAGCGGGAGGGTACAATGAGCAGTTCTTC.

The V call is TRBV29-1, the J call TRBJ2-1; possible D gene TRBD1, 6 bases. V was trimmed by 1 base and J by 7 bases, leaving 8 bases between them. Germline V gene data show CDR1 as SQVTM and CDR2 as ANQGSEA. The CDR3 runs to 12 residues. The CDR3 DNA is TGCAGCGTTGAAGCCACAGGGAATGAGCAGTTCTTC. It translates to CSVEATGNEQFF.

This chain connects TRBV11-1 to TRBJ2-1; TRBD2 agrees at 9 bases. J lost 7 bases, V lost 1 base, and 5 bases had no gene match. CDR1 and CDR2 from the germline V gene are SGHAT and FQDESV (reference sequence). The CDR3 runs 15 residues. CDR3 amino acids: CASSLELAGQNEQFF. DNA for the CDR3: TGTGCCAGCAGCTTAGAGCTAGCGGGGCAAAATGAGCAGTTCTTC.

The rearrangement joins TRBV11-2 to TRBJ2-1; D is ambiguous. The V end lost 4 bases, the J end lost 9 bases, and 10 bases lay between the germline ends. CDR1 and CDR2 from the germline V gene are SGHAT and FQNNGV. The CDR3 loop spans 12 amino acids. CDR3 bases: TGTGCCAGCAGCTCCCCTTTCGGTGAGCAGTTCTTC. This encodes CASSSPFGEQFF.

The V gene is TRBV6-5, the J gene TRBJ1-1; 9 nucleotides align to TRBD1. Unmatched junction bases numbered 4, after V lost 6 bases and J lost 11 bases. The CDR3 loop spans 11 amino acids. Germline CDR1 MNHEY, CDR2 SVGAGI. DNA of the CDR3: TGTGCCAGCAGAGATGGACAGGGGGCTTTCTTT. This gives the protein CASRDGQGAFF.

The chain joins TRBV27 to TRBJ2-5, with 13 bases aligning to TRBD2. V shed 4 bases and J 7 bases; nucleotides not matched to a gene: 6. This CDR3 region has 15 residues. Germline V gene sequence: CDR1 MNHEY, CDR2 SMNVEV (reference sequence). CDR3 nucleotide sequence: TGTGCCAGCAGTTCGACTAGCGGGGGGCTTGTGACCCAGTACTTC. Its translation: CASSSTSGGLVTQYF.

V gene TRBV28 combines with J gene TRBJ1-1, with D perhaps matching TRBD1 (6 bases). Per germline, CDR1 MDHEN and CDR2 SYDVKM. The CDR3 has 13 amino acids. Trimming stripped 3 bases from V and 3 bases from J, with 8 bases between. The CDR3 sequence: CASSLDRDTEAFF. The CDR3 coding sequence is TGTGCCAGCAGTTTGGACAGAGACACTGAAGCTTTCTTT.

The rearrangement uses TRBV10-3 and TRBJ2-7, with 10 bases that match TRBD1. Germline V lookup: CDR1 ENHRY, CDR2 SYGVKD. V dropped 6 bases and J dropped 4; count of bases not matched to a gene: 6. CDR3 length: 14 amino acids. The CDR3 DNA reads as TGTGCCATCAGGAAGACAGGGGGCCCATACGAGCAGTACTTC. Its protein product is CAIRKTGGPYEQYF.

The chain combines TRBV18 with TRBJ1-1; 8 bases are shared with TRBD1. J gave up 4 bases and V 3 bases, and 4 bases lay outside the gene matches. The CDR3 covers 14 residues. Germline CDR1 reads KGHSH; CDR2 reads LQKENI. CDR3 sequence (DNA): TGTGCCAGCTCACCGACTACAGGGGGCACTGAAGCTTTCTTT. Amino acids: CASSPTTGGTEAFF. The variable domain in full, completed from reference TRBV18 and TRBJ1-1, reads NAGVMQNPRHLVRRRGQEARLRCSPMKGHSHVYWYRQLPEEGLKFMVYLQKENIIDESGMPKERFSAEFPKEGPSILRIQQVVRGDSAAYFCASSPTTGGTEAFFGQGTRLTVV.

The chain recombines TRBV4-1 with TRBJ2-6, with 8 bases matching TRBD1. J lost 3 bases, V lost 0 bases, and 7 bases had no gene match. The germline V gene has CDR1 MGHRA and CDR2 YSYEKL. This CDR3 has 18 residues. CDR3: CASSQDVVQGVGANVLTF. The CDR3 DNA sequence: TGCGCCAGCAGCCAAGATGTGGTACAGGGGGTTGGGGCCAACGTCCTGACTTTC.

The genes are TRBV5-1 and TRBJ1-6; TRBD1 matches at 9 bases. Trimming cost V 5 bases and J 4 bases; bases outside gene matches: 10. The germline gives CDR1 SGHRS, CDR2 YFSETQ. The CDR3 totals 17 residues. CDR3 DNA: TGCGCCAGCAGAGGGGGGGACAGGGTTTTATATAATTCACCCCTCCACTTT. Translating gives CASRGGDRVLYNSPLHF.

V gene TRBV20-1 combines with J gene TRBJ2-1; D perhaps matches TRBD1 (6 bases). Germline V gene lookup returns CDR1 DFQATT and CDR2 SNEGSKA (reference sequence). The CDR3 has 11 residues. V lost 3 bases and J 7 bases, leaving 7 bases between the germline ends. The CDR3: CSASRGNEQFF. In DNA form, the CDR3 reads TGCAGTGCTAGTAGGGGGAATGAGCAGTTCTTC.

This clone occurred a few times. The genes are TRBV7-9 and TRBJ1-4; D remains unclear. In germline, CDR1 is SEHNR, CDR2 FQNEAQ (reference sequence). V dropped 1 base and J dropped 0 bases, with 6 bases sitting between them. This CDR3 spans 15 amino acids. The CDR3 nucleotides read TGTGCCAGCAGCTTAGTCCAGGCAACTAATGAAAAACTGTTTTTT. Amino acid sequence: CASSLVQATNEKLFF.

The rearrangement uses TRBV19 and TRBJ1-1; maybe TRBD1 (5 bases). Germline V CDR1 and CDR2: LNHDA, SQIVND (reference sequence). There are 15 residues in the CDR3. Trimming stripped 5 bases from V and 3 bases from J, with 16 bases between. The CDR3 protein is CASSLTVTMYTEAFF. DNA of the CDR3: TGTGCCAGTAGTTTGACAGTAACGATGTACACTGAAGCTTTCTTT. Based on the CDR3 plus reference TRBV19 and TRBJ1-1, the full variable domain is DGGITQSPKYLFRKEGQNVTLSCEQNLNHDAMYWYRQDPGQGLRLIYYSQIVNDFQKGDIAEGYSVSREKKESFPLTVTSAQKNPTAFYLCASSLTVTMYTEAFFGQGTRLTVV.